One sample yielded the 4 T cell receptor beta chains listed below, sequenced in a study of T cells in women clearing cervical HPV infection. Using immunoSEQ multiplex PCR, the repertoire was profiled, and TCRdb retains in-frame clones only, with some absent. The repertoire table contains some 31,000 clones. Sequencing was done on a sample of blood buffy coat. These receptors were obtained from a woman between 18 and 70 years old with a cervical HPV16 infection that either progressed to CIN3+ or cleared (not recorded which).

Comment on this clone: The read is 3 residues too short to cover the CDR3 end, so that end is filled in from the germline J gene. V and J are TRBV2 and TRBJ1-1, with TRBD1 identical over 10 bases. J gave up 4 bases and V 7 bases, and 3 bases lay outside the gene matches. The CDR3 consists of 13 residues. The germline CDR1 and CDR2 sequences are SNHLY and FYNNEI. The DNA read from the CDR3 is TGTGCCAGCAAACGGACAGGGGGCACTGAA. Encoded protein: CASKRTGGTE. The whole CDR3 reads CASKRTGGTEAFF.

Incomplete CDR3 DNA: TGTGCCAGCTCACCCCCCGTGGGGGCAGCGGTCTACGAC. Translating it yields CASSPPVGAAVYD. The complete CDR3 sequence is CASSPPVGAAVYDYTF. V usage is TRBV18 and J usage is TRBJ1-2, with TRBD1 as a possible D gene (6 bases). The read gets to within 3 residues of the CDR3 end, and the germline J gene fills in the rest. The germline V gene encodes CDR1 KGHSH and CDR2 LQKENI. The CDR3 is 16 amino acids.

As regards this clone: From the germline J gene comes the end of the CDR3, since the read stops 3 residues before it. V gene TRBV7-9 combines with J gene TRBJ1-3, with unresolved D. The germline V gene encodes CDR1 SEHNR and CDR2 FQNEAQ (reference sequence). The CDR3 is 11 residues long. Deletions cut 5 bases from V and 4 bases from J, with 3 bases between. The CDR3 here is CASSPGNTIYF. CDR3 bases read: TGTGCCAGCAGCCCGGGAAACACC.

Comments on this clone: With the read ending 3 residues before the CDR3 end, the germline J gene is used to fill in that end. J is TRBJ1-2 and V is TRBV7-9; D might be TRBD1 (6 bases). Germline assignment: CDR1 SEHNR and CDR2 FQNEAQ (reference sequence). This CDR3 region has 15 residues. The covered CDR3 bases are TGTGCCAGCAGCTTAGAGTCAGGGGCGAGGGATACC. It specifies CASSLESGARDT. The whole CDR3 protein is CASSLESGARDTYTF.